This TCR beta chain was sequenced during a study of blood T cell repertoires in COVID-19. The wider study: Acute and convalescent COVID-19 samples came from the United States, Italy and Spain.

The protocol was immunoSEQ multiplex PCR, while the TCRdb copy is restricted to in-frame clones and leaves out a portion. The table shows roughly 500,000 clones, with about 88% occurring only once. The ends were cut back, 6 bases at V and 2 bases at J, with 20 bases in the middle. CDR1 is LNHDA, CDR2 SQIVND, per germline (reference sequence). The CDR3 contains 16 residues. The chain links TRBV19 to TRBJ2-7, with D tentatively TRBD2 (6 bases). The TCR was taken from a man younger than 35 with COVID-19, enrolled during active disease. Material for sequencing was peripheral blood. DNA of the CDR3: TGTGCCAGTAGCCACCTAAGCGGGCAGAGGCCCTACGAGCAGTACTTC. Protein sequence: CASSHLSGQRPYEQYF.